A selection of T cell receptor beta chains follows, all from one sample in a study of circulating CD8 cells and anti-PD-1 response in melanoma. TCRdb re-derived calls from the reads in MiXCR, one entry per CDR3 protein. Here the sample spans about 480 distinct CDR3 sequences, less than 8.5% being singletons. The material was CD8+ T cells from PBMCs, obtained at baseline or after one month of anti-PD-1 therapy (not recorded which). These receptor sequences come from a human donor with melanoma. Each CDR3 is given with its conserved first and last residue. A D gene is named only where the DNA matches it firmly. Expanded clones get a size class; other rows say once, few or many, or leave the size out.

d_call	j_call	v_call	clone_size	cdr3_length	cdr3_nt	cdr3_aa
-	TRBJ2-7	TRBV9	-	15	TGTGCCAGCAGCCCATCCAGGGACCTTCTCTACGAGCAGTACTTC	CASSPSRDLLYEQYF
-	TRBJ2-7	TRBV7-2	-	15	TGTGCCAGCAGCTTAGAGTTTGCAGGCTGGGTCGAGCAGTACTTC	CASSLEFAGWVEQYF
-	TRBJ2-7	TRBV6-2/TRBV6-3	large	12	TGTGCCAGCAGTTACAACAGGGACGAGCAGTACTTC	CASSYNRDEQYF
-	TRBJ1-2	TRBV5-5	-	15	TGTGCCAGCAGCTTAGAGACAGGCCTACAACGGGGCTACACCTTC	CASSLETGLQRGYTF
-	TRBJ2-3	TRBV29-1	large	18	TGCAGCGCCCGGATGTTGGGAGGCTCGGAGGGGTACACAGATACGCAGTATTTT	CSARMLGGSEGYTDTQYF
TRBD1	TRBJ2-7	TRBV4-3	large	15	TGCGCCAGCAGCTACAGTAGGACAGGGGTATACGAGCAGTACTTC	CASSYSRTGVYEQYF
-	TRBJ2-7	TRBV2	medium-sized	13	TGTGCCGCAGCAAGAGGGGGCTCCTACGAGCAGTACTTC	CAAARGGSYEQYF
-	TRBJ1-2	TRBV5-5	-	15	TGTGCCAGCAGCTCAGAGACAGGCCTACAACGGGGCTACACCTTC	CASSSETGLQRGYTF
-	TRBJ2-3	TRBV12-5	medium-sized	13	TGTGCTAGTGGAGGCACTTACACAGATACGCAGTATTTT	CASGGTYTDTQYF
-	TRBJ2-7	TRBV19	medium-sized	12	TGTGCCACCGCGACATCCTCCTACGAGCAGTACTTC	CATATSSYEQYF